This T cell receptor beta chain stems from a study of spatial heterogeneity in lung cancer. Study summary: Each unique TCR and UMI combination was seen more than ten times on average in raw reads.

One entry per CDR3 protein, called by TCRdb with MiXCR from the 5' RACE reads. The sample records around 92,000 distinct CDR3 sequences, less than 15% being singletons. As to time point: sample taken at primary tumor resection. Around 70 TRACERx patients with early, untreated non-small cell lung cancer donated samples. Whole RNA from tumor, nontumor lung or frozen PBMC was sequenced unsorted. Points from the study as a whole: Blood carried ubiquitous expanded tumor TCRs more at resection than follow-up.

As for this clonotype: Its antigen remains unidentified.

Sequenced here: PBMCs, sampled at surgery. This receptor was obtained from a male donor with early-stage non-small cell lung cancer.

CDR3 region: CASSYAGTSGSRTGELFF. The DNA for the CDR3 is TGTGCCAGCAGTTACGCCGGGACTAGCGGGAGTAGGACCGGGGAGCTGTTTTTT. The V call is TRBV6-6, the J call TRBJ2-2, with 14 bases that match TRBD2. CDR1 is MNHNY, CDR2 SVGAGI, per germline (reference sequence). V dropped 2 bases and J dropped 5; count of bases not matched to a gene: 7. This CDR3 is 18 amino acids long.